The rows below give T cell receptor beta chains drawn from one sample of a study of cytomegalovirus exposure and HLA in healthy donors. The method was immunoSEQ multiplex PCR; TCRdb's version includes in-frame clones alone and lacks a portion of them. The repertoire includes about 160,000 clones, about four fifths of them detected once, and about 1.6% sits in the top ten. The specimen was PBMCs. The source of these receptors is a girl under 18 in good health and CMV-seropositive. The CDR3 runs from the conserved cysteine through the conserved F or W. Each record gives: CDR3 length, clone size, D gene, J gene, V gene, CDR3 DNA, CDR3 protein. The D gene is left open where the match is weak. Clone size is not always given. Where it is, it says once, few, many or a class for expanded clones.

>15|.|TRBD2|TRBJ2-3|TRBV30
TGTGCCTGGAGTTTTAGCGGGAGGGGGTCAGATACGCAGTATTTT
CAWSFSGRGSDTQYF
>14|.|TRBD2|TRBJ2-7|TRBV6-6
TGTGCCAGCAGGACGACTAGCGGATTTTACGAGCAGTACTTC
CASRTTSGFYEQYF
>14|.|.|TRBJ2-6|TRBV30
TGTGCCTGGACTGGCAGCTCTGGGGCCAACGTCCTGACTTTC
CAWTGSSGANVLTF
>16|.|.|TRBJ1-5|TRBV9
TGTGCCAGCAGCGTAGGCCTCCGGGACACCGACCAGCCCCAGCATTTT
CASSVGLRDTDQPQHF
>14|.|.|TRBJ2-3|TRBV27
TGTGCCAGCAGCAACTCGGGGGGCACAGATACGCAGTATTTT
CASSNSGGTDTQYF
>14|.|TRBD1|TRBJ1-1|TRBV29-1
TGCAGCTCCGCCGGGACAGGGGAGAACACTGAAGCTTTCTTT
CSSAGTGENTEAFF
>14|.|.|TRBJ2-7|TRBV6-6
TGTGCCAGCAGGTTCGGGTCTAGCCGTCGCGAGCAGTACTTC
CASRFGSSRREQYF
>17|.|.|TRBJ2-7|TRBV9
TGTGCCAGCAGCTTCTCCGTGGGGGACGGGAGCTCCTACGAGCAGTACTTC
CASSFSVGDGSSYEQYF
>13|.|TRBD2|TRBJ2-7|TRBV29-1
TGCAGCGTTACGGGGGGGACCGCCTACGAGCAGTACTTC
CSVTGGTAYEQYF
>14|.|TRBD1|TRBJ2-1|TRBV2
TGTGCCAGCAGTGGGGGGGAAACAGGGGGAGAGCAGTTCTTC
CASSGGETGGEQFF
>14|once|.|TRBJ1-1|TRBV29-1
TGCAGCGTTACACCCCCAGGAGGGGCTACTGAAGCTTTCTTT
CSVTPPGGATEAFF
>15|.|.|TRBJ1-4|TRBV15
TGTGCCACCAGCAACCCCCGGGTTCCTAATGAAAAACTGTTTTTT
CATSNPRVPNEKLFF
>14|.|.|TRBJ1-1|TRBV10-3
TGTGCCATCAGTGATGAAAAACAGTATTCGCGAGCTTTCTTT
CAISDEKQYSRAFF
>16|.|.|TRBJ2-3|TRBV19
TGTGCCAGTAGTATTCGGTCCGGGACTCCCGGAGATACGCAGTATTTT
CASSIRSGTPGDTQYF
>20|.|TRBD1|TRBJ1-6|TRBV15
TGTGCCACCAGCAGAGAAGTGGGACAGGGACCGGGGTCCTATAATTCACCCCTCCACTTT
CATSREVGQGPGSYNSPLHF
>14|once|.|TRBJ1-1|TRBV6-5
TGTGCCAGCAGTTACGGCGGGAGGAACACTGAAGCTTTCTTT
CASSYGGRNTEAFF
>14|.|.|TRBJ1-1|TRBV6-5
TGTGCCAGCAGTTACTCATCAGGGGCTCCTGAAGCTTTCTTT
CASSYSSGAPEAFF
>15|once|.|TRBJ2-7|TRBV7-2
TGTGCCAGCAGCTTAGTGGCCGGGGGAGGCTACGAGCAGTACTTC
CASSLVAGGGYEQYF
>14|.|TRBD1|TRBJ2-7|TRBV15
TGTGCCACCAGCAGGGGGACAGGGGGCTACGAGCAGTACTTC
CATSRGTGGYEQYF
>17|.|TRBD2|TRBJ2-1|TRBV30
TGTGCCTGGAGTCCCACCCCCTCTAGCGGGGGCTACAATGAGCAGTTCTTC
CAWSPTPSSGGYNEQFF
>16|.|TRBD1|TRBJ2-4|TRBV5-1
TGCGCCAGCAGCTTCGGACAGGGGCCAGCCAAAAACATTCAGTACTTC
CASSFGQGPAKNIQYF
>14|.|.|TRBJ1-4|TRBV5-5
TGTGCCAGCAGAGTGGCCCCGGGGAATGAAAAACTGTTTTTT
CASRVAPGNEKLFF
>16|.|TRBD1|TRBJ2-3|TRBV30
TGTGCCTGGAGTTCTACACTAGGACAGGGCGCAGATACGCAGTATTTT
CAWSSTLGQGADTQYF
>16|.|TRBD1|TRBJ2-7|TRBV7-2
TGTGCCAGCAGCTTGTCAGGACAGGGGGTCATCTACGAGCAGTACTTC
CASSLSGQGVIYEQYF
>18|.|TRBD1|TRBJ1-2|TRBV15
TGTGCCACCAGCAGACCCTGGGACAGGGTTGACTTACGGTATGGCTACACCTTC
CATSRPWDRVDLRYGYTF
>15|.|.|TRBJ1-2|TRBV9
TGTGCCAGCAGCGTAAACACAGGAGCGATTGATGGCTACACCTTC
CASSVNTGAIDGYTF
>15|.|TRBD2|TRBJ2-1|TRBV27
TGTGCCAGCAGTCGGCGACTAGCGGGAGGCAATGAGCAGTTCTTC
CASSRRLAGGNEQFF
>15|.|.|TRBJ2-2|TRBV7-9
TGTGCCAGCAGCTTCACGACAGAACCCACCGGGGAGCTGTTTTTT
CASSFTTEPTGELFF
>18|.|TRBD2|TRBJ2-1|TRBV2
TGTGCCAGCAGTGAAGGGGAGGGACTAGCAACCCTGGGGAATGAGCAGTTCTTC
CASSEGEGLATLGNEQFF
>15|.|TRBD2|TRBJ2-7|TRBV27
TGTGCCAGCAGTGGCCCGGCTAGCGGGGCCTACGAGCAGTACTTC
CASSGPASGAYEQYF
>15|.|TRBD2|TRBJ2-7|TRBV5-4
TGTGCCAGCAGCTTGCCGGTTAGCGGGAGCTACGAGCAGTACTTC
CASSLPVSGSYEQYF
>16|few|.|TRBJ2-1|TRBV6-1
TGTGCCAGCAGTGGCCTCAGGGCTTCCTCCTACAATGAGCAGTTCTTC
CASSGLRASSYNEQFF
>13|.|.|TRBJ2-1|TRBV14
TGTGCCAGCAGCCAAGGAGCGGTCAATGAGCAGTTCTTC
CASSQGAVNEQFF
>14|.|TRBD2|TRBJ2-1|TRBV10-1
TGCGCCAGCAGTGACCTAGCGGGAGAGTATGAGCAGTTCTTC
CASSDLAGEYEQFF
>16|.|TRBD1|TRBJ2-7|TRBV5-4
TGTGCCAGCAGCTTGGGGAGCAGGGGGCAAACCTACGAGCAGTACTTC
CASSLGSRGQTYEQYF
>14|.|.|TRBJ1-2|TRBV7-8
TGTGCCAGCAGCTTAGCGACAGAGACCTATGGCTACACCTTC
CASSLATETYGYTF
>14|.|TRBD2|TRBJ2-7|TRBV28
TGTGCCAGCAGTGGGGGCGGGGGGGCCTACGAGCAGTACTTC
CASSGGGGAYEQYF
>14|.|TRBD2|TRBJ2-5|TRBV5-1
TGCGCCAGCAGCCCCTTGGCGGGAGTGGAGACCCAGTACTTC
CASSPLAGVETQYF
>18|.|TRBD1|TRBJ1-1|TRBV9
TGTGCCAGCAGCGTAAGGGGGGACAGGGGAAGAGGGGACACTGAAGCTTTCTTT
CASSVRGDRGRGDTEAFF
>17|.|TRBD1|TRBJ1-3|TRBV7-8
TGTGCCAGCTTCCGGGACAGGGTGTCTAATTCTGGAAACACCATATATTTT
CASFRDRVSNSGNTIYF
>12|.|.|TRBJ2-1|TRBV11-2
TGTGCCAGCAGCCCACTCTACAATGAGCAGTTCTTC
CASSPLYNEQFF
>15|few|.|TRBJ2-1|TRBV6-6
TGTGCCATTTCACAGCAGGGGAACTCGGACAATGAGCAGTTCTTC
CAISQQGNSDNEQFF
>15|.|TRBD2|TRBJ2-5|TRBV28
TGTGCCAGCACCCCGACTAGCGGGAGGGGAGAGACCCAGTACTTC
CASTPTSGRGETQYF
>17|few|.|TRBJ2-1|TRBV4-3
TGCGCCAGCAGCCAGACTAGTATCGTAAGCTCCTACAATGAGCAGTTCTTC
CASSQTSIVSSYNEQFF
>14|.|TRBD2|TRBJ2-5|TRBV6-1
TGTGCCAGCAGTGGTCCGGGGGGGCAAGAGACCCAGTACTTC
CASSGPGGQETQYF
>14|.|TRBD1|TRBJ2-7|TRBV2
TGTGCCAGCAGTGAAGGGACAGGGGGTCGGGAGCAGTACTTC
CASSEGTGGREQYF
>14|.|TRBD1|TRBJ1-4|TRBV10-3
TGTGCCATCGGCCGGGACAGGGGGGATGAAAAACTGTTTTTT
CAIGRDRGDEKLFF
>16|.|.|TRBJ1-1|TRBV7-9
TGTGCCAGCAGCCCATTTGGACAACGGGTGAACACTGAAGCTTTCTTT
CASSPFGQRVNTEAFF
>11|few|.|TRBJ1-2|TRBV20-1
TGCAGTGCGGACAGCGCCTATGGCTACACCTTC
CSADSAYGYTF
>15|once|TRBD1|TRBJ2-1|TRBV6-6
TGTGCCAGCAGTCAAATGGGACAGGCCGACAATGAGCAGTTCTTC
CASSQMGQADNEQFF
>16|.|.|TRBJ2-7|TRBV6-6
TGTGCCAGCACTAGGACTGGTCCTATGAGCTCCTACGAGCAGTACTTC
CASTRTGPMSSYEQYF
>20|.|TRBD2|TRBJ2-5|TRBV12-5
TGTGCTAGTGGTTTGCCCAACGGTGGGGTTAGCGGGGCCTTCCAAGAGACCCAGTACTTC
CASGLPNGGVSGAFQETQYF